The 32 T cell receptor beta chains below all came from one sample that was sequenced in a study of PD-1 blockade in classical Hodgkin lymphoma (TCRdb year 2020). The time point label here, explained by the study, means: newly diagnosed, previously untreated cHL patient sample. CD4+ T cells were purified from thawed PBMCs by magnetic negative selection with a Miltenyi CD4+ T cell isolation kit. Library preparation used the immunoSEQ multiplex PCR assay. TCRdb provides this immuneACCESS table in a form limited to in-frame rearrangements. Some clones are lacking; in checked studies, under half of them reflect an unresolved V gene, and why the rest are absent is not known. The sample contains roughly 23,000 clones, 90% of them found a single time. The biggest ten clones account for 0.41% of the sample. Sequencing was carried out using CD4+ T cells from blood. All receptors come from a human donor with classical Hodgkin lymphoma.

The chain employs TRBV11-1 and TRBJ1-1; unclear D gene. This CDR3 has 12 residues. The germline V gene has CDR1 SGHAT and CDR2 FQDESV (reference sequence). V was clipped by 0 bases and J by 5 bases, with 4 bases between them. CDR3 region: CASSLAGTEAFF. As DNA, the CDR3 is TGTGCCAGCAGCTTAGCTGGGACTGAAGCTTTCTTT.

This clone is a singleton in its sample. This CDR3 reads CASSALPRHQETQYF. CDR3 nucleotides: TGTGCCAGCAGCGCTCTACCTAGGCACCAAGAGACCCAGTACTTC. The chain recombines TRBV7-9 with TRBJ2-5; no clear D gene. This CDR3 spans 15 amino acids. V was clipped by 5 bases and J by 0 bases, with 13 bases between them. In germline, CDR1 is SEHNR, CDR2 FQNEAQ (reference sequence).

This rearrangement joins TRBV12-5 to TRBJ1-1; possible D gene TRBD1, 6 bases. The V end was cut by 6 bases, the J end by 4 bases, with 18 bases between. Looked up from germline, CDR1 is LGHNT and CDR2 is FRNRAP. This CDR3 is 15 amino acids long. The DNA for the CDR3 is TGTGCTAGTGGCCGGAACGGGGACATCTCCACTGAAGCTTTCTTT. Translated: CASGRNGDISTEAFF. The full variable domain, completed using reference TRBV12-5 and TRBJ1-1, is DARVTQTPRHKVTEMGQEVTMRCQPILGHNTVFWYRQTMMQGLELLAYFRNRAPLDDSGMPKDRFSAEMPDATLATLKIQPSEPRDSAVYFCASGRNGDISTEAFFGQGTRLTVV.

The chain uses TRBV7-9 and TRBJ1-1; D is unclear. V gave up 2 bases and J gave up 1 base, with 5 bases separating them. The CDR3 is 13 amino acids. The germline V gene has CDR1 SEHNR and CDR2 FQNEAQ (reference sequence). For the CDR3, the DNA is TGTGCCAGCAGCTTATACGAGAACACTGAAGCTTTCTTT. This sequence encodes CASSLYENTEAFF.

V and J are TRBV11-2 and TRBJ2-7; D is unclear. The CDR3 covers 16 residues. Germline V lookup: CDR1 SGHAT, CDR2 FQNNGV. The V end lost 6 bases, the J end lost 3 bases, and 21 bases lay between the germline ends. The CDR3 region has the DNA TGTGCCAGCAGTATGTATGGGTCGCCACTCTACTACGAGCAGTACTTC. Protein: CASSMYGSPLYYEQYF.

The CDR3 is CASSLDRQSYEQYF. CDR3 nucleotides: TGTGCCAGCAGCTTAGATCGGCAGTCCTACGAGCAGTACTTC. This chain joins TRBV11-2 and TRBJ2-7; D is unclear. The CDR3 runs 14 residues. Germline CDR1 is SGHAT and CDR2 is FQNNGV. V lost 0 bases to trimming and J lost 1 base, with 7 bases between them.

V and J are TRBV7-8 and TRBJ1-1; D call uncertain. V lost 5 bases, J lost 1 base, and 17 bases lay in between. Germline CDR1 reads SGHVS; CDR2 reads FQNEAQ. CDR3 length: 16 amino acids. CDR3 loop: CASSPHPWSPNTEAFF. Here the CDR3 DNA reads TGTGCCAGCAGCCCTCACCCCTGGTCCCCGAACACTGAAGCTTTCTTT.

The V call is TRBV19, the J call TRBJ1-1, with D tentatively TRBD1 (5 bases). The CDR3 sequence is 14 residues long. Trimming took 7 bases from V and 0 from J, leaving 12 bases between them. Germline-derived CDR1 and CDR2 are LNHDA and SQIVND (reference sequence). The CDR3 sequence: CASKWGGMNTEAFF. The CDR3 DNA is TGTGCCAGTAAATGGGGGGGGATGAACACTGAAGCTTTCTTT.

J is TRBJ2-1 and V is TRBV6-5; D is possibly TRBD2 (7 bases). V dropped 7 bases and J dropped 9 bases, with 19 bases sitting between them. The CDR3 has 14 amino acids. Germline CDR1 reads MNHEY; CDR2 reads SVGAGI. In nucleotides, the CDR3 is TGTGCCAGCACTCACCTCCGGGGGGCCGGTGAGCAGTTCTTC. Amino acids: CASTHLRGAGEQFF.

The J gene is TRBJ2-4, the V gene TRBV15, with a tentative D call TRBD1 (5 bases). Germline CDR1 and CDR2: LNHNV and YYDKDF (reference sequence). The CDR3 is made up of 14 amino acids. Trimming removed 2 bases from V and 6 bases from J, with 11 bases in between. The CDR3 protein is CATSRTGYLNIQYF. CDR3 nucleotides: TGTGCCACCAGCAGAACAGGCTACCTAAACATTCAGTACTTC.

The J gene is TRBJ1-5, the V gene TRBV19, with 7 nucleotides matching TRBD1. CDR1 and CDR2 (germline): LNHDA, SQIVND (reference sequence). V lost 5 bases and J lost 4; bases outside the gene matches: 5. This CDR3 has 14 residues. The CDR3 loop is CASSFGTDNQPQHF. The CDR3 bases are TGTGCCAGTAGTTTCGGGACAGATAATCAGCCCCAGCATTTT.

The genes are TRBV6-1 and TRBJ1-1, with a tentative D call TRBD1 (5 bases). The CDR3 sequence is 13 residues long. Germline V gives CDR1 MNHNS, CDR2 SASEGT. Deletions cut 2 bases from V and 4 bases from J, with 8 bases between. CDR3 amino acids: CASSEKGSTEAFF. DNA of the CDR3: TGTGCCAGCAGTGAAAAGGGGAGCACTGAAGCTTTCTTT.

This rearrangement joins TRBV7-2 to TRBJ2-7, with 9 positions matching TRBD2. V lost 1 base to trimming and J lost 2 bases; unmatched junction nucleotides: 3. The CDR3 has 15 amino acids. CDR1 is SGHTA and CDR2 is FQGNSA in the germline V gene. The CDR3 region is CASSLGGGAPYEQYF. The DNA of the CDR3 is TGTGCCAGCAGCTTAGGCGGGGGGGCCCCCTACGAGCAGTACTTC. The full variable domain, completed using reference TRBV7-2 and TRBJ2-7, is GAGVSQSPSNKVTEKGKDVELRCDPISGHTALYWYRQSLGQGLEFLIYFQGNSAPDKSGLPSDRFSAERTGGSVSTLTIQRTQQEDSAVYLCASSLGGGAPYEQYFGPGTRLTVT.

This clone was seen a single time. CDR3 in amino acids: CASSSPLRGETQYF. The DNA of the CDR3 is TGTGCCAGCAGCTCCCCGCTGCGGGGGGAGACCCAGTACTTC. The V and J genes are TRBV7-6 and TRBJ2-5; 7 bases are a match to TRBD2. The CDR3 totals 14 residues. CDR1 is SGHVS, CDR2 FNYEAQ, per germline. Trimming took 4 bases from V and 5 from J; bases not matched to a gene: 7.

V gene TRBV10-3 combines with J gene TRBJ2-7, with 8 bases that match TRBD1. The CDR3 consists of 13 residues. CDR1 and CDR2 from the germline V gene are ENHRY and SYGVKD. V was clipped by 6 bases and J by 6 bases; unmatched bases: 7. The CDR3 loop reads CAISKDRASEQYF. The CDR3 DNA sequence: TGTGCCATCAGCAAGGACAGGGCCAGCGAGCAGTACTTC.

V usage is TRBV7-9 and J usage is TRBJ1-4; D is unclear. Germline values: CDR1 SEHNR, CDR2 FQNEAQ (reference sequence). The CDR3 runs to 14 residues. V lost 5 bases to trimming and J lost 0 bases, with 7 bases between them. The CDR3 coding sequence is TGTGCCAGCAGCCGTAAAGCAACTAATGAAAAACTGTTTTTT. This sequence encodes CASSRKATNEKLFF.

This clone was found a few times. The chain recombines TRBV6-1 with TRBJ1-5; the D gene is possibly TRBD1 (6 bases). The length of the CDR3 is 13 residues. Germline CDR1 reads MNHNS; CDR2 reads SASEGT. V shed 7 bases and J shed 6 bases, with 13 bases lying between them. The CDR3 nucleotides are TGTGCCAGCACCAGGGACAATAGTCAGCCCCAGCATTTT. This codes for CASTRDNSQPQHF.

V usage is TRBV5-6 and J usage is TRBJ2-3; TRBD2 might be the D (7 bases). Trimming cost V 7 bases and J 5 bases, with 17 bases left between them. The CDR3 consists of 14 residues. Germline CDR1 reads SGHDT; CDR2 reads YYEEEE. The CDR3 here is CASSMGGAKDTQYF. DNA for the CDR3: TGTGCCAGCTCCATGGGGGGGGCTAAAGATACGCAGTATTTT.

V is TRBV7-8 and J is TRBJ2-7; D is possibly TRBD2 (6 bases). CDR1 and CDR2 (germline): SGHVS, FQNEAQ. This CDR3 comprises 17 residues. Trimming removed 4 bases at V and 1 base at J, with 20 bases between. The CDR3, as DNA: TGTGCCAGCAGCTCCGCCACGGGGAGGCCCTCTTCCTACGAGCAGTACTTC. Amino acid sequence: CASSSATGRPSSYEQYF. Based on the CDR3 plus reference TRBV7-8 and TRBJ2-7, the full variable domain is GAGVSQSPRYKVAKRGQDVALRCDPISGHVSLFWYQQALGQGPEFLTYFQNEAQLDKSGLPSDRFFAERPEGSVSTLKIQRTQQEDSAVYLCASSSATGRPSSYEQYFGPGTRLTVT.

The rearrangement links TRBV29-1 to TRBJ2-7; D is ambiguous. This CDR3 is 13 amino acids long. CDR1 is SQVTM, CDR2 ANQGSEA, per germline. V dropped 5 bases and J dropped 7 bases, with 18 bases sitting between them. The CDR3: CSVTRDPGVEQYF. In DNA, the CDR3 is TGCAGCGTTACAAGGGATCCGGGTGTGGAGCAGTACTTC.

J is TRBJ1-1 and V is TRBV5-4; D possibly corresponds to TRBD1 (6 bases). CDR1 and CDR2 (germline): SGHNT, YYREEE (reference sequence). V shed 7 bases and J shed 2 bases, with 12 bases lying between them. The CDR3 runs 13 residues. The CDR3 loop is CASLTRGNTEAFF. In DNA, the CDR3 is TGTGCCAGCTTAACCAGGGGCAACACTGAAGCTTTCTTT.

J is TRBJ2-3 and V is TRBV5-1; 8 bases fit TRBD2. The germline gives CDR1 SGHRS, CDR2 YFSETQ. V shed 4 bases and J 5 bases; nucleotides not matched to a gene: 9. CDR3 length: 15 amino acids. This CDR3 reads CASSLLDAGGDTQYF. For the CDR3, the DNA is TGCGCCAGCAGCCTCCTTGACGCGGGGGGAGATACGCAGTATTTT.

This clone came up once. J is TRBJ2-1 and V is TRBV18; 7 bases are shared with TRBD2. The V gene end was trimmed by 0 bases and the J gene end by 5 bases; junction bases not matched to a gene: 7. This CDR3 has 16 amino acids. Germline V gives CDR1 KGHSH, CDR2 LQKENI. CDR3 sequence (DNA): TGTGCCAGCTCACCACCCATTGCGGGAGCTAACAATGAGCAGTTCTTC. This encodes CASSPPIAGANNEQFF.

This chain links TRBV5-8 with TRBJ1-5; weak D call: TRBD1 (6 bases). Germline loops: CDR1 SGHTS, CDR2 YDEGEE. The CDR3 consists of 17 residues. V was pared by 0 bases and J by 4 bases, with 17 bases between. The DNA of the CDR3 is TGTGCCAGCAGCTTGGTGACTGGCAGGGGCGCGAATCAGCCCCAGCATTTT. It codes for CASSLVTGRGANQPQHF.

J is TRBJ1-2 and V is TRBV2; D may be TRBD1 (5 bases). This CDR3 spans 17 amino acids. V gave up 3 bases and J gave up 8 bases, with 25 bases separating them. Germline CDR1 is SNHLY and CDR2 is FYNNEI. For the CDR3, the DNA is TGTGCCAGCAGTGACGGGGACCCTCAGCTACTCCTTTTGGGCTACACCTTC. Its translation is CASSDGDPQLLLLGYTF.

The chain carries TRBV7-9 and TRBJ1-2, with D possibly being TRBD1 (5 bases). V lost 4 bases, J lost 5 bases, and 17 bases lay in between. Looked up from germline, CDR1 is SEHNR and CDR2 is FQNEAQ (reference sequence). CDR3 length: 15 amino acids. This chain's CDR3 is CASSSRRPGGYGYTF. The CDR3 nucleotides read TGTGCCAGCAGCTCCCGGCGGCCCGGGGGGTATGGCTACACCTTC. Based on the CDR3 plus reference TRBV7-9 and TRBJ1-2, the full variable domain is DTGVSQNPRHKITKRGQNVTFRCDPISEHNRLYWYRQTLGQGPEFLTYFQNEAQLEKSRLLSDRFSAERPKGSFSTLEIQRTEQGDSAMYLCASSSRRPGGYGYTFGSGTRLTVV.

The rearrangement uses TRBV5-4 and TRBJ1-1; the D gene is possibly TRBD1 (6 bases). Germline assignment: CDR1 SGHNT and CDR2 YYREEE (reference sequence). CDR3 length: 16 residues. Trimming pared 5 bases from V and 1 base from J, leaving 18 bases between. CDR3 DNA sequence: TGTGCCAGCAGTCCAGGACAGCCGGGGCAGAACACTGAAGCTTTCTTT. Residues: CASSPGQPGQNTEAFF.

The genes are TRBV5-5 and TRBJ1-2; no reliable D call. This CDR3 has 13 amino acids. Trimming stripped 0 bases from V and 8 bases from J, with 11 bases between. The germline V gene has CDR1 SGHKS and CDR2 YYEKEE (reference sequence). The DNA for the CDR3 is TGTGCCAGCAGCTTGGGGTCGAGACTGGGCTACACCTTC. It codes for CASSLGSRLGYTF.

The gene calls are TRBV18 and TRBJ2-3; TRBD2 matches at 10 bases. CDR1 KGHSH and CDR2 LQKENI come from the germline V gene. V gave up 1 base and J gave up 1 base; unmatched junction bases: 2. CDR3 length: 16 residues. In nucleotides, the CDR3 is TGTGCCAGCTCACCACTAGCGGGGGGTGGCACAGATACGCAGTATTTT. Protein sequence: CASSPLAGGGTDTQYF.

This chain's CDR3 is CASSESRFGYGYTF. CDR3 bases: TGTGCCAGCAGTGAATCCAGGTTTGGCTATGGCTACACCTTC. J is TRBJ1-2 and V is TRBV2; D is unresolved. The CDR3 is made up of 14 amino acids. The V and J ends lost 2 bases and 4 bases respectively, with 11 bases between them. Germline V gene sequence: CDR1 SNHLY, CDR2 FYNNEI.

This sequence joins TRBV5-1 and TRBJ2-7; D tentatively reads TRBD1 or TRBD2 (5 bases each). CDR3 size: 15 residues. V was clipped by 3 bases and J by 4 bases, with 17 bases between them. In germline, CDR1 is SGHRS, CDR2 YFSETQ. CDR3 protein: CASSWSGTERYEQYF. The CDR3 bases are TGCGCCAGCAGCTGGTCCGGGACGGAGAGATACGAGCAGTACTTC.

The chain recombines TRBV5-4 with TRBJ1-1, with D maybe TRBD1 (6 bases). V lost 5 bases and J lost 3, with 11 bases in between. This CDR3 contains 13 residues. Germline CDR1 is SGHNT and CDR2 is YYREEE (reference sequence). CDR3 amino acids: CASSLRGYTEAFF. The CDR3 region has the DNA TGTGCCAGCAGTTTGAGGGGGTACACTGAAGCTTTCTTT.